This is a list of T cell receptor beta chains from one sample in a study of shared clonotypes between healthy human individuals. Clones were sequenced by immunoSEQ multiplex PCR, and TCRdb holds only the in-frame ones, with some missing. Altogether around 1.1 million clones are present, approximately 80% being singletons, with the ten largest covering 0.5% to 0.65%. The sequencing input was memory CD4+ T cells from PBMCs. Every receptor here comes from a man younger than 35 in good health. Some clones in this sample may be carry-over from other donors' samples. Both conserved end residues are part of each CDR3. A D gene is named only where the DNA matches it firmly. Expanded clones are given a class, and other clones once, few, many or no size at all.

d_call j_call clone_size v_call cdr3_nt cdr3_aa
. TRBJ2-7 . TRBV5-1 TGCGCCAGCAGCTTGCGCCCGACGGGATTCTCCTACGAGCAGTACTTC CASSLRPTGFSYEQYF
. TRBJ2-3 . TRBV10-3 TGTGCCATCGGGACGGGCAAAGATACGCAGTATTTT CAIGTGKDTQYF
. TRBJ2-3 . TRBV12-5 TGTGCTAGTGGGCGGGGTCGGGTCGAGGATACGCAGTATTTT CASGRGRVEDTQYF
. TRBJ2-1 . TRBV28 TGTGCCAGCCAGTGGGGGGGCAATTACAATGAGCAGTTCTTC CASQWGGNYNEQFF
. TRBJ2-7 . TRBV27 TGTGCCAGCAGTCCGCAGGGACCCTACGAGCAGTACTTC CASSPQGPYEQYF
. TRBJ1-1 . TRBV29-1 TGCAGCGTGTCAGGGGTAATGAACACTGAAGCTTTCTTT CSVSGVMNTEAFF
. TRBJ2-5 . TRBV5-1 TGCGCCAGCAGCGCCCAACTAGTTTCTGAGGAGACCCAGTACTTC CASSAQLVSEETQYF
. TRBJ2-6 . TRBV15 TGTGCCACCAGCAGAGAACCACGGACAGACTCTGGGGCCAACGTCCTGACTTTC CATSREPRTDSGANVLTF
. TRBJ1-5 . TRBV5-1 TGCGCCAGCAGCGCGGGGGTCGATAGCAATCAGCCCCAGCATTTT CASSAGVDSNQPQHF
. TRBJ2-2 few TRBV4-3 TGCGCCAGCAGCCAAGATTTCAGGGACACCGGGGAGCTGTTTTTT CASSQDFRDTGELFF
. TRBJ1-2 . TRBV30 TGTGCCTGGAGTGTACTAGGGGTCGGGTATGGCTACACCTTC CAWSVLGVGYGYTF
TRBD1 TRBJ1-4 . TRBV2 TGTGCCAGCAGGCCCAACAGGGGAGGAGAAAAACTGTTTTTT CASRPNRGGEKLFF
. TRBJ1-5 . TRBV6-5 TGTGCCAGCAGCCGAGCCTCTAGGGATCAGCCCCAGCATTTT CASSRASRDQPQHF
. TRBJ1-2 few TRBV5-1 TGCGCCAGCAGCTTGGAGTTTGGGCAGCTTCACTATGGCTACACCTTC CASSLEFGQLHYGYTF
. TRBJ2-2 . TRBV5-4 TGTGCCAGCAGCCTGGGCGGAGGGCTACCCGGGGAGCTGTTTTTT CASSLGGGLPGELFF
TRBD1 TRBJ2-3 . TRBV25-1 TGTGCCAGCAGTAAATCACAGGGGGCCTCTGGCACAGATACGCAGTATTTT CASSKSQGASGTDTQYF
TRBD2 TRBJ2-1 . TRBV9 TGTGCCAGCAGCGGCGGCGGGACTAGATACAATGAGCAGTTCTTC CASSGGGTRYNEQFF
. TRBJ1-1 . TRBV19 TGTGCCTCATACCTCCGGGACGGTCTTAAAGCTTTCTTT CASYLRDGLKAFF
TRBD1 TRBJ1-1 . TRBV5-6 TGTGCCAGCAGCTTGGTTGGACAGGGTTTGAACACTGAAGCTTTCTTT CASSLVGQGLNTEAFF
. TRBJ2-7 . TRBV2 TGTGCCAGCAGATTGGGGGTCCCGAACGAGCAGTACTTC CASRLGVPNEQYF
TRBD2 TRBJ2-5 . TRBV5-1 TGCGCCAGCAGCTTGGGGGGACTAGCGGACCAAGAGACCCAGTACTTC CASSLGGLADQETQYF
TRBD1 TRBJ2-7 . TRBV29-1 TGCAGCTGCAGGGGGCCGGGCGAGCAGTACTTC CSCRGPGEQYF
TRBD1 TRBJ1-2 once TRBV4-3 TGCGCCAGCAGCCAAGAGACAGGGGGCAACTATGGCTACACCTTC CASSQETGGNYGYTF
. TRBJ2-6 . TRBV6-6 TGTGCCAGCAGTTACTCGCGTACTGGGGCCAACGTCCTGACTTTC CASSYSRTGANVLTF
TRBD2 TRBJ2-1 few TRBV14 TGTGCCAGCAGCCCGGGACTAGCGGGAAACAATGAGCAGTTCTTC CASSPGLAGNNEQFF
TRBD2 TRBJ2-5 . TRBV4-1 TGCGCCAGCAGCCAAGAGGGGCTAGCGGAAGAGACCCAGTACTTC CASSQEGLAEETQYF
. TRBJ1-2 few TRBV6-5 TGTGCCAGCAGTGAACAGGGAATTGGCTACACCTTC CASSEQGIGYTF
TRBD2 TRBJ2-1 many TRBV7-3 TGTGCCAGCAGCTTAGCGGGAGGAGAGCAGTTCTTC CASSLAGGEQFF
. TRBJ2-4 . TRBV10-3 TGTGCCATCAGTGAGTCCGCCCCCGGCATTCAGTACTTC CAISESAPGIQYF
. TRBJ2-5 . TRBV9 TGTGCCAGCAGCGTAGAAGGGGTAGAGACCCAGTACTTC CASSVEGVETQYF
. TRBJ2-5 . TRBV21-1 TGTGCCAGCAGCAGAGGGTTAGATCCTGAAGAGACCCAGTACTTC CASSRGLDPEETQYF
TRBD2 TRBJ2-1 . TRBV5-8 TGTGCCAGCAGCTTGAGTGGGAGGGCGTACAATGAGCAGTTCTTC CASSLSGRAYNEQFF
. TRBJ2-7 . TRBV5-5 TGTGCCAGCACCCTTGGGGCCAGGCGCTACGAGCAGTACTTC CASTLGARRYEQYF
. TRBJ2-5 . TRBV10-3 TGTGCCATCAGCTACAGAGAAGAGACCCAGTACTTC CAISYREETQYF
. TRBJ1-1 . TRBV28 TGTGCCACCTCCGGCGTCATGAACACTGAAGCTTTCTTT CATSGVMNTEAFF
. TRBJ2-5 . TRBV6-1 TGTGCCAGCAGTGCGGAGACAGCGACCTATGAGACCCAGTACTTC CASSAETATYETQYF
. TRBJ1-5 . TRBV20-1 TGCAGTGCTGAGCGTCCGCCCCAGCATTTT CSAERPPQHF
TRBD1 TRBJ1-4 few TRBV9 TGTGCCAGCAGCGTCGGACAGGGGACTAATGAAAAACTGTTTTTT CASSVGQGTNEKLFF
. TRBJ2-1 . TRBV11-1 TGTGCCAGCAGCTTAGGGGGGCTCCCCTACAATGAGCAGTTCTTC CASSLGGLPYNEQFF
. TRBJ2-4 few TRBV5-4 TGTGCCAGCAGCCCGGGTATTTCGAACATTCAGTACTTC CASSPGISNIQYF
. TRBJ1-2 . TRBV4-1 TGCGCCAGCAGCCAGAGCGAGACGCGGGACACTATCTATGGCTACACCTTC CASSQSETRDTIYGYTF
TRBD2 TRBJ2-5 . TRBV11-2 TGTGCCAGTTGTCGCGGGAGGGGGCCGGAGACCCAGTACTTC CASCRGRGPETQYF
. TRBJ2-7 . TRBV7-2 TGTGCCAGCAGCGCGGGACTCCTTTACGAGCAGTACTTC CASSAGLLYEQYF
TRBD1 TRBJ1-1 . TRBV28 TGTGCCAGCAGCGCACTACAGGGGGCCGCTGAAGCTTTCTTT CASSALQGAAEAFF
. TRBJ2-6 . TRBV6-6 TGTGCCAGCATCTACGGGGAGGCTGGGGCCAACGTCCTGACTTTC CASIYGEAGANVLTF
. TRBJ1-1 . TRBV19 TGTGCCAGTAGCCAAGCGGGGGAGGGCAGGAACACTGAAGCTTTCTTT CASSQAGEGRNTEAFF
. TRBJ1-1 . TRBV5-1 TGCGCCAGCAGCTTGTTTCTGCTTGGCCGGGGTCAAACTGAAGCTTTCTTT CASSLFLLGRGQTEAFF
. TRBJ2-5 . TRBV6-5 TGTGCCAGCAGCCGTTCCTGGGTGTACCAAGAGACCCAGTACTTC CASSRSWVYQETQYF
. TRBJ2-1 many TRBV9 TGTGCCAGCAGCGAGGGTGCATCCGGGACTCCCGGGTTCTTC CASSEGASGTPGFF
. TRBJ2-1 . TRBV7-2 TGTGCCAGCAGCTTAGCGCTACTAGCCAATGAGCAGTTCTTC CASSLALLANEQFF
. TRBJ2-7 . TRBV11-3 TGTGCCAGCAGCGCGGCCCCTTCCTCCGAGCAGTACTTC CASSAAPSSEQYF
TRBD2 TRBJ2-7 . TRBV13 TGTGCCAGCAGCTCCTTTTGGGAGGGCACCTACGAGCAGTACTTC CASSSFWEGTYEQYF
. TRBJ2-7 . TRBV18 TGTGCCAGCTCACTCGGGGACTCCTACGAGCAGTACTTC CASSLGDSYEQYF
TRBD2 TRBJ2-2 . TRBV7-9 TGTGCCAGCACGGGACTAGCGGGAGGGAACACCGGGGAGCTGTTTTTT CASTGLAGGNTGELFF
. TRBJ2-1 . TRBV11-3 TGTGCCAGCAGCCCCGGGACTGGATACTACAATGAGCAGTTCTTC CASSPGTGYYNEQFF